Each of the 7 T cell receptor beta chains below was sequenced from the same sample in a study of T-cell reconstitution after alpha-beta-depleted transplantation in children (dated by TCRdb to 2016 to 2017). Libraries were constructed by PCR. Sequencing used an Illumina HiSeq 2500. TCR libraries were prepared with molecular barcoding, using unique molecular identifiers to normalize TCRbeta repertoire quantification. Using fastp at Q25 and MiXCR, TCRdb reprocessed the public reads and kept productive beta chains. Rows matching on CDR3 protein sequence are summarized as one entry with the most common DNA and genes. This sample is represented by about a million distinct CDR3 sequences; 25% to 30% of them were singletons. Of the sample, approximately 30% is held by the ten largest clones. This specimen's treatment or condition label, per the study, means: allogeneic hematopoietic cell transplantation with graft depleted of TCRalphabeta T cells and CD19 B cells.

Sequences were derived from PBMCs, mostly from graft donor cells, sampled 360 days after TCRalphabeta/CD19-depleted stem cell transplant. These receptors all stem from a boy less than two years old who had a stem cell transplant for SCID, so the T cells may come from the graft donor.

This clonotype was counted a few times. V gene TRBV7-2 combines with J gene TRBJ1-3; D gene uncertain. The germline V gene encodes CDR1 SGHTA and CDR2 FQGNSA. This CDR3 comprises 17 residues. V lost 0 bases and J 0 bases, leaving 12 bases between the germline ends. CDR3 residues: CASSLALRASSGNTIYF. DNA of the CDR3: TGTGCCAGCAGCTTAGCCCTCCGGGCGAGCTCTGGAAACACCATATATTTT.

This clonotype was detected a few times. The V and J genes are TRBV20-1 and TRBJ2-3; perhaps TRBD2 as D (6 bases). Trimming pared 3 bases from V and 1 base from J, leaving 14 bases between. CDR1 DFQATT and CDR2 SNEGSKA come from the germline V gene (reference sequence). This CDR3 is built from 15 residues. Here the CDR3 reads CSASSLARGTDTQYF. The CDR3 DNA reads TGCAGTGCTAGCTCGCTAGCGAGGGGCACAGATACGCAGTATTTT.

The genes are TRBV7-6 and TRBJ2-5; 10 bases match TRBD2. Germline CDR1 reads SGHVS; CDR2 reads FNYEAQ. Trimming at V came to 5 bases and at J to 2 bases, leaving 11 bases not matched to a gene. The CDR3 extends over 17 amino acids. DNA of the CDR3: TGTGCCAGCAGCCGGGAAACTAGCGGGGAACATCAAGAGACCCAGTACTTC. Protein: CASSRETSGEHQETQYF.

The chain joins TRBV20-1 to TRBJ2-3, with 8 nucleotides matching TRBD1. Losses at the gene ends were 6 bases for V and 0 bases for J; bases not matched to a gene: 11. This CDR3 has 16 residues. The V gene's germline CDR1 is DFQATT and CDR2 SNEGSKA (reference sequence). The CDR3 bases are TGCAGTGCAGACCCCGGGACAGGTCCTAGCACAGATACGCAGTATTTT. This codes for CSADPGTGPSTDTQYF.

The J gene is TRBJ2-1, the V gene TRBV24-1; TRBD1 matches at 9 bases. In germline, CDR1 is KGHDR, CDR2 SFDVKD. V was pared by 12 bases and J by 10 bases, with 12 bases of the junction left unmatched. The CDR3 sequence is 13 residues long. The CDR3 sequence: CAVRDRDSMEQFF. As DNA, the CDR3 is TGTGCCGTCCGGGACAGGGACTCAATGGAGCAGTTCTTC.

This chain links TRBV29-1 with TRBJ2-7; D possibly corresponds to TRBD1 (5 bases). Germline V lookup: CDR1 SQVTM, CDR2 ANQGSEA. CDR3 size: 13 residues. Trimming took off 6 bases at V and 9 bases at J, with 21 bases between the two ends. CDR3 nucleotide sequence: TGCAGCGTCAAACAGGCGAACTATTTTGGGCAGTACTTC. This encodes CSVKQANYFGQYF.

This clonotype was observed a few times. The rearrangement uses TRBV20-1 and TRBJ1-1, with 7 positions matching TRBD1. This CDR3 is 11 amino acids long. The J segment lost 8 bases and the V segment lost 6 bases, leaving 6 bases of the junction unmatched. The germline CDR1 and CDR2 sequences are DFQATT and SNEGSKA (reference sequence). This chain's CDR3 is CSADRESEAFF. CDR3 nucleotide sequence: TGCAGTGCCGACAGGGAGAGCGAAGCTTTCTTT.